A single sample is the source of the 11 T cell receptor beta chains below, sequenced in a study of CD8 T cells in Susac syndrome. RNA totalling 0.5 to 1 ug underwent reverse transcription with random hexamers. From the immunoSEQ multiplex PCR reads, TCRdb called clonotypes with MiXCR, one entry per CDR3 protein. The sample comprises about 80,000 distinct CDR3 sequences, roughly 94% of which are singletons, and 0.26% rests with the top ten. Specimen: CD8+ T cells from PBMCs. These receptors were collected from a human donor in good health.

CDR3 amino acids: CASSIAPGREAFF. Here the CDR3 DNA reads TGTGCCAGTAGTATCGCCCCGGGTCGTGAAGCTTTCTTT. The V gene is TRBV19, the J gene TRBJ1-1; no reliable D call. Germline CDR1 reads LNHDA; CDR2 reads SQIVND (reference sequence). CDR3 length equals 13 residues. Trimming removed 3 bases from V and 7 bases from J, with 12 bases in between.

The chain is built from TRBV5-1 and TRBJ2-7, with D tentatively TRBD1 or TRBD2 (5 bases each). The V end was cut by 0 bases, the J end by 3 bases, with 10 bases between. Germline CDR1 and CDR2: SGHRS and YFSETQ. This CDR3 is 14 amino acids long. The CDR3 loop is CASSLAGPDYEQYV. CDR3 DNA: TGCGCCAGCAGCTTGGCGGGACCCGACTACGAGCAGTACGTC.

The V and J genes are TRBV19 and TRBJ2-1; D perhaps matches TRBD1 (6 bases). The V end lost 3 bases, the J end lost 6 bases, and 15 bases lay between the germline ends. In germline, CDR1 is LNHDA, CDR2 SQIVND (reference sequence). CDR3 length: 15 amino acids. CDR3: CASSIGAGAGNEQFF. In nucleotides, the CDR3 is TGTGCCAGTAGTATTGGGGCAGGGGCGGGCAATGAGCAGTTCTTC.

The chain uses TRBV6-2 or TRBV6-3 and TRBJ1-1, with D possibly being TRBD1 (6 bases). The CDR3 is made up of 14 amino acids. Germline V CDR1 and CDR2: MNHEY, SVGEGT. V shed 1 base and J shed 5 bases, with 11 bases lying between them. CDR3 loop: CASSYFGTGTEAFF. CDR3 nucleotide sequence: TGTGCCAGCAGTTACTTTGGTACAGGGACTGAAGCTTTCTTT.

V gene TRBV7-6 combines with J gene TRBJ2-2; TRBD1 agrees at 8 bases. V lost 4 bases and J lost 4; bases outside the gene matches: 5. The CDR3 spans 15 residues. The V gene's germline CDR1 is SGHVS and CDR2 FNYEAQ. CDR3 in amino acids: CASSSPGQVTGELFF. The CDR3 DNA reads as TGTGCCAGCAGCTCTCCGGGACAGGTCACCGGGGAGCTGTTTTTT.

The chain employs TRBV4-1 and TRBJ2-7; 7 bases agree with TRBD2. CDR3 length: 13 amino acids. The V segment lost 4 bases and the J segment 3 bases; nucleotides outside the gene matches: 3. CDR1 and CDR2 (germline): MGHRA, YSYEKL. CDR3 residues: CASSPGGDYEQYF. The CDR3 region has the DNA TGCGCCAGCAGCCCGGGGGGAGACTACGAGCAGTACTTC.

The rearrangement links TRBV20-1 to TRBJ2-4, with a tentative D call TRBD2 (5 bases). Trimming removed 0 bases from V and 0 bases from J, with 18 bases in between. CDR1 DFQATT and CDR2 SNEGSKA come from the germline V gene (reference sequence). The CDR3 is made up of 18 amino acids. The CDR3 loop reads CSARDREGGFLAKNIQYF. CDR3 nucleotides: TGCAGTGCTAGAGATCGCGAGGGCGGTTTCTTAGCCAAAAACATTCAGTACTTC.

The genes are TRBV14 and TRBJ1-5; D unresolved. The CDR3 runs 13 residues. Between the trimmed V and J ends, which lost 1 base and 6 bases, there was a span of 7 bases. From germline, CDR1 is SGHDN and CDR2 FVKESK. CDR3 protein: CASSQGLTQPQHF. CDR3 sequence (DNA): TGTGCCAGCAGCCAAGGGTTAACTCAGCCCCAGCATTTT.

V is TRBV9 and J is TRBJ2-1; TRBD2 matches 11 bases. V lost 2 bases and J lost 6; bases outside the gene matches: 7. The CDR3 totals 16 residues. Germline V gene sequence: CDR1 SGDLS, CDR2 YYNGEE. CDR3 amino acids: CASSVSTSGRINEQFF. The CDR3 region has the DNA TGTGCCAGCAGCGTCTCTACTAGCGGGAGAATCAATGAGCAGTTCTTC.

The chain joins TRBV19 to TRBJ1-1; 8 bases align to TRBD1. This CDR3 comprises 13 residues. Trimming cost V 6 bases and J 7 bases; bases outside gene matches: 7. Germline V CDR1 and CDR2: LNHDA, SQIVND (reference sequence). The CDR3 coding sequence is TGTGCCAGTAGCCCGGGGACAGGCTATGAAGCTTTCTTT. Protein: CASSPGTGYEAFF.

This clonotype showed up just once. J is TRBJ2-2 and V is TRBV9, with D possibly matching TRBD1 (5 bases). V lost 0 bases to trimming and J lost 4 bases, with 10 bases between them. This CDR3 is built from 15 residues. Germline CDR1 is SGDLS and CDR2 is YYNGEE. The CDR3 DNA sequence: TGTGCCAGCAGCGTAGGCAGGGCGGTCACCGGGGAGCTGTTTTTT. Translated, it gives CASSVGRAVTGELFF.